These T cell receptor beta chains were read from a single sample in a study of CD8+ T cells in alopecia areata. The table came from immunoSEQ multiplex PCR; TCRdb's copy has only in-frame clones and leaves some out. Of 150,000 to 200,000 clones in the sample, approximately 57% were seen once. Sequencing was performed on CD4+ T cells sorted from blood, taken at week 24, from a patient treated with tofacitinib. Receptor source: a human donor with alopecia areata. CDR3s include the opening cysteine and the closing phenylalanine or tryptophan. D genes are given only for firm matches. Clone size is stated in some rows and not others, as once, few, many or a class when expanded.

V,J,D,size,CDR3,DNA
TRBV9,TRBJ1-1,TRBD1,once,CASSAHRGLNTEAFF,TGTGCCAGCAGCGCGCACAGGGGGCTGAACACTGAAGCTTTCTTT
TRBV30,TRBJ1-1,NA,NA,CAWNLRQNTEAFF,TGTGCCTGGAATCTCAGGCAGAACACTGAAGCTTTCTTT
TRBV11-2,TRBJ2-5,NA,NA,CASTWGETQYF,TGTGCCAGCACCTGGGGAGAGACCCAGTACTTC
TRBV5-6,TRBJ2-1,NA,once,CASSLGPGPTGRGGNEQFF,TGTGCCAGCAGCCTCGGACCGGGTCCGACAGGCCGGGGCGGCAATGAGCAGTTCTTC
TRBV29-1,TRBJ1-1,NA,NA,CSDTAGVGAFF,TGCAGCGACACAGCTGGGGTGGGAGCTTTCTTT
TRBV7-7,TRBJ2-5,TRBD2,NA,CASSPLTSTRGETQYF,TGTGCCAGCAGCCCCCTGACTAGCACCCGTGGGGAGACCCAGTACTTC
TRBV30,TRBJ2-3,NA,few,CAWSVIDSRTDTQYF,TGTGCCTGGAGTGTTATCGACAGTCGCACAGATACGCAGTATTTT
TRBV27,TRBJ1-5,NA,NA,CASSLRSNSNQPQHF,TGTGCCAGCAGTTTACGTTCGAATAGCAATCAGCCCCAGCATTTT
TRBV4-1,TRBJ1-6,TRBD1,NA,CASSPRTGDNSPLHF,TGCGCCAGCAGCCCGCGGACAGGAGATAATTCACCCCTCCACTTT
TRBV7-6,TRBJ1-1,NA,few,CASKRQLNTEAFF,TGTGCCAGCAAGAGACAGCTGAACACTGAAGCTTTCTTT
TRBV30,TRBJ2-2,NA,NA,CAWSLGHTTGELFF,TGTGCCTGGAGTCTGGGACACACCACCGGGGAGCTGTTTTTT
TRBV30,TRBJ2-5,NA,NA,CALQPDAHLGTQYF,TGTGCCCTTCAGCCTGACGCTCATTTGGGGACCCAGTACTTC
TRBV19,TRBJ2-7,TRBD1,NA,CASSMGRQGLTYEQYF,TGTGCCAGTAGTATGGGGCGACAGGGTCTAACCTACGAGCAGTACTTC
TRBV7-2,TRBJ2-5,NA,NA,CASSNPRGLAGQETQYF,TGTGCCAGCAGCAATCCAAGGGGGCTAGCGGGCCAAGAGACCCAATACTTC
TRBV11-2,TRBJ1-1,NA,NA,CASSFRTWGTEAFF,TGTGCCAGCAGCTTTAGGACCTGGGGGACTGAAGCTTTCTTT
TRBV29-1,TRBJ2-7,NA,NA,CSVEGDRAYEQYF,TGCAGCGTTGAGGGGGACCGAGCCTACGAGCAGTACTTC
TRBV30,TRBJ1-1,TRBD1,NA,CAWRGQGGTGTEAFF,TGTGCCTGGCGGGGACAGGGAGGAACGGGGACTGAAGCTTTCTTT
TRBV29-1,TRBJ2-7,TRBD1,few,CSVVKGTVITEQYF,TGCAGCGTTGTCAAAGGGACAGTCATAACCGAGCAGTACTTC
TRBV9,TRBJ1-2,TRBD1,NA,CASSVAGGQGRAF,TGTGCCAGCAGCGTAGCTGGAGGACAGGGAAGGGCCTTC
TRBV30,TRBJ2-3,NA,NA,CAWSVLSDTQYF,TGTGCCTGGAGTGTACTTTCGGATACGCAGTATTTT
TRBV19,TRBJ2-7,TRBD1,NA,CASSETGRYEQYF,TGTGCCAGTAGTGAGACAGGGAGATACGAGCAGTACTTC
TRBV13,TRBJ2-3,NA,NA,CASSGPQTGGLLAGPSTDTQYF,TGTGCCAGCAGCGGACCCCAGACAGGGGGGCTCCTAGCGGGGCCTAGCACAGATACGCAGTATTTT
TRBV2,TRBJ1-2,TRBD1,NA,CASSPQGADGYTF,TGTGCCAGCAGTCCACAGGGGGCTGATGGCTACACCTTC
TRBV11-2,TRBJ2-2,TRBD1,few,CASSFQGATPIGELFF,TGTGCCAGCAGCTTCCAGGGGGCCACACCGATCGGGGAGCTGTTTTTT
TRBV29-1,TRBJ1-1,NA,NA,CSVGFQYSNTEAFF,TGCAGCGTTGGGTTTCAGTATTCGAACACTGAAGCTTTCTTT
TRBV9,TRBJ1-2,TRBD1,NA,CASSVDRGRGYTF,TGTGCCAGCAGCGTAGACAGGGGAAGGGGCTACACCTTC
TRBV27,TRBJ1-2,TRBD1,NA,CASTRQGGDYGYTF,TGTGCCAGCACACGACAGGGAGGGGACTATGGCTACACCTTC
TRBV5-1,TRBJ2-7,TRBD1,NA,CASTPGGTGAYEQYF,TGCGCCAGCACACCCGGCGGGACAGGGGCCTACGAGCAGTACTTC
TRBV4-2,TRBJ1-5,NA,NA,CASSQEAAFYQPQHF,TGTGCCAGCAGCCAAGAGGCGGCTTTTTATCAGCCCCAGCATTTT
TRBV29-1,TRBJ1-2,NA,NA,CSVEGGYGYTF,TGCAGCGTTGAAGGGGGCTATGGCTACACCTTC
TRBV6-5,TRBJ2-5,NA,few,CASTPGGETQYF,TGTGCCAGCACCCCCGGGGGAGAGACCCAGTACTTC
TRBV5-1,TRBJ1-2,NA,few,CASSLEGGSYGYTF,TGCGCCAGCAGCTTGGAAGGGGGGAGCTATGGCTACACCTTC
TRBV5-4,TRBJ1-6,NA,once,CASSLTGSPLHF,TGTGCCAGCAGCTTGACGGGGTCACCCCTCCACTTT
TRBV29-1,TRBJ2-1,TRBD2,few,CSVALAGGPNEQFF,TGCAGCGTTGCTCTAGCGGGGGGGCCTAATGAGCAGTTCTTC
TRBV10-3,TRBJ2-3,NA,NA,CAIRTVLGSSTDTQYF,TGTGCCATCAGGACGGTGCTTGGATCTAGCACAGATACGCAGTATTTT
TRBV14,TRBJ1-6,NA,NA,CASSQERGNSPLHF,TGTGCCAGCAGCCAAGAAAGAGGGAATTCACCCCTCCACTTT
TRBV5-1,TRBJ2-3,NA,NA,CASSLSGTDTQYF,TGCGCCAGCAGCCTAAGCGGCACAGATACGCAGTATTTT
TRBV27,TRBJ1-6,TRBD1,NA,CASSSWGTGGNSPLHF,TGTGCCAGCAGTTCCTGGGGGACAGGGGGCAATTCACCCCTCCACTTT
TRBV15,TRBJ2-3,TRBD2,NA,CATSRAPGTSGGQDTQYF,TGTGCCACCAGCAGAGCACCGGGGACTAGCGGGGGGCAAGATACGCAGTATTTT
TRBV29-1,TRBJ1-3,NA,NA,CSVGTASGNTIYF,TGCAGCGTTGGGACAGCCTCTGGAAACACCATATATTTT
TRBV30,TRBJ1-1,NA,NA,CAWSPPDRFYTEAFF,TGTGCCTGGAGTCCGCCCGACAGGTTCTACACTGAAGCTTTCTTT
TRBV29-1,TRBJ2-1,NA,few,CSVTRTYEQFF,TGCAGCGTGACCAGGACTTATGAGCAGTTCTTC
TRBV30,TRBJ2-1,NA,NA,CAWTRYNEQFF,TGTGCCTGGACCCGGTACAATGAGCAGTTCTTC
TRBV30,TRBJ1-5,NA,NA,CAWSPTPPGTLGGNQPQHF,TGTGCCTGGAGTCCCACCCCCCCCGGGACCCTAGGAGGCAATCAGCCCCAGCATTTT
TRBV15,TRBJ1-6,NA,NA,CATSLGKVFSYNSPLHF,TGTGCCACCAGCTTGGGGAAAGTTTTCTCCTATAATTCACCCCTCCACTTT
TRBV15,TRBJ1-2,TRBD1,NA,CATSSADRLYGYTF,TGTGCCACCAGCAGCGCGGACAGGCTCTATGGCTACACCTTC